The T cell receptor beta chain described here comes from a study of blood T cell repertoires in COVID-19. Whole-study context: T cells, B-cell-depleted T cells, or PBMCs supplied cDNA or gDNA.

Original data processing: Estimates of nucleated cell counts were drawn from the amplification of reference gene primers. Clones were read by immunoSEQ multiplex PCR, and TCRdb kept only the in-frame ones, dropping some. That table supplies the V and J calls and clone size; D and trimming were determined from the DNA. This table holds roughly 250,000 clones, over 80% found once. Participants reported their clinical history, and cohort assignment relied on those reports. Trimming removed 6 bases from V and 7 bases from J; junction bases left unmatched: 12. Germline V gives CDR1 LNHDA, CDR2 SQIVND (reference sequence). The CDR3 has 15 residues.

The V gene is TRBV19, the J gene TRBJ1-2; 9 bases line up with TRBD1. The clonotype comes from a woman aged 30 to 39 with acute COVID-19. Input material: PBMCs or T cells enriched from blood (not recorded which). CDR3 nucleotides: TGTGCCAGTAGGCCCCCCGGGACAGGGTCGGGTGGCTACACCTTC. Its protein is CASRPPGTGSGGYTF.